This TCR beta chain is from a study of vaccination effects on CD4 cells after COVID-19. This CDR3 has 13 residues. CDR1 is SNHLY and CDR2 is FYNNEI in the germline V gene. The V end was cut by 6 bases, the J end by 9 bases, with 15 bases between. The study's findings and limits: In the study, convalescent patients were few, and early post-infection timepoints were absent. Vaccine- and infection-induced clones showed marked clonal contraction late following vaccination.

This clone was counted a few times. Its antigen is undetermined. Clones were sequenced by immunoSEQ multiplex PCR, and TCRdb holds only the in-frame ones, with some missing. This table has fewer than 65,000 clones, 75% to 85% appearing once. Under the ViraFEST assay, PBMC were stimulated with viral peptide pools so that antigen-specific CD4+ T cells expanded. Sequencing was performed afterwards. Around day 10 of culture, CD4+ T cells were separated out. This sequence joins TRBV2 and TRBJ1-5, with D hard to call. This TCR was sampled from a human donor who received a COVID-19 vaccine. This sample comprised CD4+ T cells from PBMCs cultured with HCoV-229E spike peptides, obtained before COVID-19 vaccination. This CDR3 reads CASSERGLGPQHF. CDR3 nucleotides: TGTGCCAGCAGCGAGAGAGGCCTCGGGCCCCAGCATTTT. The whole variable domain, filled in from reference TRBV2 and TRBJ1-5, reads EPEVTQTPSHQVTQMGQEVILRCVPISNHLYFYWYRQILGQKVEFLVSFYNNEISEKSEIFDDQFSVERPDGSNFTLKIRSTKLEDSAMYFCASSERGLGPQHFGDGTRLSIL.